This section outlines one T cell receptor (beta chain) sequence together with its context. What it recognizes is unknown. All of the donors were Caucasians in good health. This record comes from a study of identical twins. A universal primer site was added by template switching, and unique molecular identifiers were carried by the cDNA. Using its own MiXCR run on the 5' RACE reads, TCRdb lists one record per CDR3 protein. The sample shows around 510,000 distinct CDR3 sequences, 13% to 15% of them seen only once. Study outcomes and limitations: With monozygotic twins, out-of-frame TCR alpha sharing exceeded what models estimated. In zero-insertion analyses, partial confounding could arise from invariant MAIT and iNKT cells.

This sample was also put to use in a study of yellow fever vaccine responses in identical twins.

The specimen sequenced was CD4+ T cells sorted from blood. This clonotype was sampled from a woman younger than 30 in good health.

The CDR3 spells CAISESMLAGNEQFF. CDR3 nucleotides: TGTGCCATCAGTGAGTCGATGCTAGCGGGCAATGAGCAGTTCTTC. The chain has TRBV10-3 and TRBJ2-1; 8 bases fit TRBD2. With 0 bases clipped from V and 6 bases from J, the junction kept 4 bases outside the gene matches. CDR1 and CDR2 (germline): ENHRY, SYGVKD. This CDR3 has 15 residues.